These 14 T cell receptor beta chains originate from one sample sequenced in a study of T cell clones after liver transplantation. Clones were sequenced by immunoSEQ multiplex PCR, and TCRdb holds only the in-frame ones, with some missing. The sample yields about 21,000 clones, approximately 93% seen once. Sequencing used CD8+ T cells from blood, obtained roughly 26 months after liver transplant. Every receptor here comes from a human patient who received a liver transplant. Some of the T cells may derive from the graft donor.

The chain is built from TRBV6-5 and TRBJ2-7, with D possibly TRBD2 on 5 matching bases. The CDR3 runs to 13 residues. V was trimmed by 4 bases and J by 2 bases, leaving 9 bases between them. Germline V gene lookup returns CDR1 MNHEY and CDR2 SVGAGI. DNA of the CDR3: TGTGCCAGCAGTTTAGCGAACACCTACGAGCAGTACTTC. This translates into CASSLANTYEQYF.

The chain is built from TRBV2 and TRBJ2-3; 13 bases agree with TRBD2. Trimming removed 9 bases from V and 3 bases from J; junction bases left unmatched: 3. CDR1 is SNHLY and CDR2 is FYNNEI in the germline V gene. The CDR3 contains 14 residues. The CDR3: CARQGLAGTDTQYF. CDR3 coding DNA: TGTGCCAGGCAGGGACTAGCGGGAACAGATACGCAGTATTTT.

This chain joins TRBV4-3 and TRBJ2-1, with 7 bases lining up with TRBD2. The trim removed 1 base at V and 10 bases at J, leaving 19 bases unmatched. This CDR3 spans 18 amino acids. Germline V lookup: CDR1 LGHNA, CDR2 YSLEER. The CDR3 coding sequence is TGCGCCAGCAGCCAAGGTTTGGTGCGAGCGGGGAGACAAAAGGAGCAGTTCTTC. This codes for CASSQGLVRAGRQKEQFF.

The chain links TRBV28 to TRBJ1-5; no reliable D call. Per the germline V gene, CDR1 is MDHEN and CDR2 is SYDVKM. The CDR3 has 12 amino acids. Trimming left V 6 bases short and J 8 bases short, with 11 bases between. CDR3 sequence (DNA): TGTGCCAGCAGCCCCCGGCCCGAGCCCCAGCATTTT. Residues: CASSPRPEPQHF.

The chain has TRBV11-3 and TRBJ2-1; TRBD2 matches 9 bases. This CDR3 spans 15 amino acids. Trimming at V came to 5 bases and at J to 9 bases, leaving 11 bases not matched to a gene. In germline, CDR1 is SGHNT, CDR2 YENEEA. As DNA, the CDR3 is TGTGCCAGCAGCCCTCCTGCGGGAGGGCCTCGTGAGCAGTTCTTC. It is translated as CASSPPAGGPREQFF.

The genes are TRBV11-1 and TRBJ1-1, with 9 bases that match TRBD1. The germline V gene has CDR1 SGHAT and CDR2 FQDESV (reference sequence). CDR3 size: 13 residues. V was clipped by 5 bases and J by 8 bases; unmatched bases: 6. CDR3 nucleotides: TGTGCCAGCAGCCCGACCGGGACAGGGGAAGCTTTCTTT. Protein product: CASSPTGTGEAFF. Full variable domain (missing parts from reference TRBV11-1 and TRBJ1-1): EAEVAQSPRYKITEKSQAVAFWCDPISGHATLYWYRQILGQGPELLVQFQDESVVDDSQLPKDRFSAERLKGVDSTLKIQPAELGDSAMYLCASSPTGTGEAFFGQGTRLTVV.

The rearrangement uses TRBV7-3 and TRBJ2-5; weak D call: TRBD2 (6 bases). The germline V gene encodes CDR1 SGHTA and CDR2 FQGTGA. V gave up 1 base and J gave up 2 bases, with 11 bases separating them. The CDR3 has 15 residues. The chain's CDR3 is CASSLIGGTQETQYF. CDR3 bases: TGTGCCAGCAGCTTAATCGGCGGGACGCAAGAGACCCAGTACTTC.

The CDR3 sequence: CASSSTSGSSYEQYF. In DNA, the CDR3 is TGTGCCAGCAGTTCGACTAGCGGAAGCTCCTACGAGCAGTACTTC. The chain recombines TRBV2 with TRBJ2-7; TRBD2 agrees at 9 bases. Looked up from germline, CDR1 is SNHLY and CDR2 is FYNNEI. V lost 5 bases to trimming and J lost 0 bases; unmatched junction nucleotides: 5. The length of the CDR3 is 15 residues.

This chain links TRBV29-1 with TRBJ1-2; a weak D match, TRBD1 (5 bases). V was trimmed by 4 bases and J by 2 bases, leaving 8 bases between them. Per germline, CDR1 SQVTM and CDR2 ANQGSEA. The length of the CDR3 is 12 residues. As DNA, the CDR3 is TGCAGCGTTGGGTCAGGGAACTATGGCTACACCTTC. Residues: CSVGSGNYGYTF. The full variable domain, its missing parts supplied by reference TRBV29-1 and TRBJ1-2, is SAVISQKPSRDICQRGTSLTIQCQVDSQVTMMFWYRQQPGQSLTLIATANQGSEATYESGFVIDKFPISRPNLTFSTLTVSNMSPEDSSIYLCSVGSGNYGYTFGSGTRLTVV.

V usage is TRBV19 and J usage is TRBJ1-1; 11 positions agree with TRBD1. The CDR3 has 16 amino acids. The junction had 8 bases not matched to a gene; V was cut back by 5 bases and J by 3 bases. CDR1 is LNHDA and CDR2 is SQIVND in the germline V gene (reference sequence). DNA for the CDR3: TGTGCCAGTAGTCCTCGGACAGGGGGCGCGTACACTGAAGCTTTCTTT. Translation: CASSPRTGGAYTEAFF.

The V and J genes are TRBV7-3 and TRBJ2-1, with D possibly TRBD1 on 6 matching bases. CDR3 length: 16 amino acids. V was pared by 5 bases and J by 0 bases, with 14 bases between. The germline V gene encodes CDR1 SGHTA and CDR2 FQGTGA. This CDR3 is CASSTLTGLSYNEQFF. CDR3 coding DNA: TGTGCCAGCAGCACCTTGACAGGCCTCTCCTACAATGAGCAGTTCTTC.

The gene calls are TRBV9 and TRBJ1-1, with 9 bases that match TRBD1. This CDR3 spans 15 amino acids. V was clipped by 0 bases and J by 7 bases; unmatched bases: 7. Germline V lookup: CDR1 SGDLS, CDR2 YYNGEE. CDR3 DNA sequence: TGTGCCAGCAGCGTAGAGGACAGGGGTCGCAGTGAAGCTTTCTTT. Translating gives CASSVEDRGRSEAFF.

This clone was observed once. This rearrangement joins TRBV28 to TRBJ2-7, with D possibly being TRBD1 or TRBD2 (5 bases each). The CDR3 spans 16 residues. Trimming stripped 9 bases from V and 2 bases from J, with 23 bases between. The V gene's germline CDR1 is MDHEN and CDR2 SYDVKM. The CDR3 spells CASSDRDPRSAYEQYF. The CDR3 DNA reads as TGTGCCAGTTCCGACCGGGACCCCAGGTCCGCCTACGAGCAGTACTTC.

The J gene is TRBJ2-1, the V gene TRBV7-8; 8 bases align to TRBD1. CDR3 length: 15 residues. Trimming removed 2 bases from V and 8 bases from J; junction bases left unmatched: 8. The germline gives CDR1 SGHVS, CDR2 FQNEAQ. This chain's CDR3 is CASSLSQGALDEQFF. The CDR3 nucleotides are TGTGCCAGCAGCTTAAGCCAGGGGGCCCTCGATGAGCAGTTCTTC. The whole variable domain, remainder taken from reference TRBV7-8 and TRBJ2-1, is GAGVSQSPRYKVAKRGQDVALRCDPISGHVSLFWYQQALGQGPEFLTYFQNEAQLDKSGLPSDRFFAERPEGSVSTLKIQRTQQEDSAVYLCASSLSQGALDEQFFGPGTRLTVL.